Sequencing of this TCR beta chain was carried out in a study of memory CD4+ T cells and cytomegalovirus serostatus. At the level of the study: Of the healthy Belgian adults, 8 to 10 were CMV seropositive and 20 to 30 seronegative.

This clone was detected a few times. The assay was immunoSEQ multiplex PCR, and TCRdb's table has in-frame clones only and misses some. This table holds roughly 42,000 clones, around 72% found once. This CDR3 region has 15 residues. Trimming pared 2 bases from V and 1 base from J, leaving 9 bases between. Germline V gene sequence: CDR1 SGHNT, CDR2 YYREEE (reference sequence). Single viable CD3+CD4+CD8-CD45RO+ cells were sorted as the memory CD4+ T cells. Serostatus was set by detecting CMV pp150, pp28, p38, p52 IgG. Sequencing was performed on memory CD4+ T cells from blood. This chain connects TRBV5-4 to TRBJ2-2; no clear D. The origin of this receptor is an adult in good health and CMV-seronegative. CDR3 sequence reads: CASSFLDRNTGELFF. CDR3 coding DNA: TGTGCCAGCAGCTTTCTCGACCGGAACACCGGGGAGCTGTTTTTT.